Listed here are 20 T cell receptor beta chains from one sample, sequenced in a study of a mutant IDH1 vaccine in newly diagnosed glioma. Their target antigens are unknown. TCRdb's table, derived via immunoSEQ multiplex PCR, lists solely in-frame clones and lacks some. The sample consists of just under 80,000 clones, roughly 90% of them appearing once. Time point described: week 5, during vaccination. What each vaccine dose contained was 300 ug of mutant IDH1 20-mer peptide, accompanied by topical imiquimod. The material was PBMCs, obtained from a glioma patient whose treatment included an IDH1 peptide vaccine. Source of these receptors: a woman aged 50 to 60 with glioma.

The gene calls are TRBV18 and TRBJ2-7; 8 nucleotides agree with TRBD2. The CDR3 length is 16 residues. J was trimmed by 4 bases and V by 6 bases; bases with no gene match: 14. Germline CDR1 reads KGHSH; CDR2 reads LQKENI. CDR3 protein: CASSRQAGEVMYEQYF. CDR3 coding DNA: TGTGCCAGCTCGCGCCAAGCGGGAGAGGTAATGTACGAGCAGTACTTC.

The rearrangement uses TRBV30 and TRBJ2-6; D tentatively fits TRBD1 or TRBD2 (5 bases each). V dropped 8 bases and J dropped 2 bases, with 13 bases sitting between them. The CDR3 contains 14 residues. CDR1 and CDR2 (germline): GTSNPN, SVGIG (reference sequence). The CDR3 sequence is CALSRDPGANVLTF. DNA for the CDR3: TGTGCCCTATCCCGGGACCCTGGGGCCAACGTCCTGACTTTC.

The rearrangement links TRBV12-5 to TRBJ2-7, with D perhaps TRBD2 (6 bases). Trimming cost V 0 bases and J 4 bases, with 10 bases left between them. Germline CDR1 reads LGHNT; CDR2 reads FRNRAP. This CDR3 region has 14 residues. The CDR3 reads CASGLVVSGYEQYF. The CDR3 DNA follows: TGTGCTAGTGGTTTGGTTGTTAGCGGATACGAGCAGTACTTC.

The chain employs TRBV5-1 and TRBJ2-5; D not certain. The last part of the DNA fits TRBJ2-7 better; the J call may be wrong. Germline-derived CDR1 and CDR2 are SGHRS and YFSETQ. This CDR3 spans 13 amino acids. This CDR3 is CASSTPSGYEQYF. The CDR3 nucleotides are TGCGCCAGCAGCACACCCTCAGGCTACGAGCAGTACTTC.

This sequence joins TRBV5-1 and TRBJ2-5, with 7 bases aligning to TRBD1. With V trimmed by 0 bases and J by 2 bases, 1 base remained unmatched. Germline V lookup: CDR1 SGHRS, CDR2 YFSETQ. CDR3 size: 14 residues. CDR3 loop: CASSLVGQQETQYF. DNA for the CDR3: TGCGCCAGCAGCTTGGTGGGACAGCAAGAGACCCAGTACTTC.

This clone appeared once. The chain joins TRBV11-2 to TRBJ2-3; D is unclear. The germline V gene encodes CDR1 SGHAT and CDR2 FQNNGV. V was cut by 0 bases and J by 4 bases, with 11 bases left in between. The CDR3 is 15 amino acids. In DNA form, the CDR3 reads TGTGCCAGCAGCTTAGATTTGGCAGGCGCAGATACGCAGTATTTT. Residues: CASSLDLAGADTQYF.

The chain links TRBV27 to TRBJ2-3; 7 bases are a match to TRBD1. Germline assignment: CDR1 MNHEY and CDR2 SMNVEV (reference sequence). V trimming: 8 bases; J trimming: 4 bases; junction bases outside the gene matches: 9. The CDR3 covers 14 residues. The CDR3 coding sequence is TGTGCCAGCCACCCGACAGGGCGGCCAGATACGCAGTATTTT. This translates into CASHPTGRPDTQYF.

The chain joins TRBV10-1 to TRBJ2-2; the D gene is possibly TRBD1 (6 bases). CDR3 length: 14 residues. The germline V gene encodes CDR1 WNHNN and CDR2 SYGVQD (reference sequence). Deletions cut 4 bases from V and 2 bases from J, with 8 bases between. CDR3 sequence reads: CASSVDRNTGELFF. In DNA, the CDR3 is TGCGCCAGCAGTGTGGACAGAAACACCGGGGAGCTGTTTTTT.

V is TRBV9 and J is TRBJ1-2, with a tentative D call TRBD1 (5 bases). The ends were cut back, 2 bases at V and 7 bases at J, with 18 bases in the middle. The CDR3 is 15 amino acids. Per the germline V gene, CDR1 is SGDLS and CDR2 is YYNGEE. The CDR3 reads CASSVGDRERVGYTF. Here the CDR3 DNA reads TGTGCCAGCAGCGTGGGGGACCGAGAAAGGGTTGGCTACACCTTC.

This chain connects TRBV30 to TRBJ1-3; D not resolved. CDR3 length: 13 amino acids. The germline V gene encodes CDR1 GTSNPN and CDR2 SVGIG (reference sequence). With 4 bases removed from V and 0 bases from J, the gap between germline ends came to 7 bases. CDR3 coding DNA: TGTGCCTGGATAGGCACCTCTGGAAACACCATATATTTT. Amino acid sequence: CAWIGTSGNTIYF.

The V gene is TRBV28, the J gene TRBJ1-3, with 8 bases that match TRBD1. After removal of 6 bases from V and 0 bases from J, the junction contained 7 bases not matched to a gene. Germline V gene sequence: CDR1 MDHEN, CDR2 SYDVKM. The length of the CDR3 is 16 residues. Here the CDR3 reads CASRTGALGSGNTIYF. The CDR3 DNA reads as TGTGCCAGCAGGACAGGGGCCCTTGGCTCTGGAAACACCATATATTTT.

The V call is TRBV28, the J call TRBJ2-3; TRBD2 is a possible D gene (5 bases). Per the germline V gene, CDR1 is MDHEN and CDR2 is SYDVKM. The V and J ends lost 6 bases and 10 bases respectively, with 14 bases between them. The CDR3 runs to 12 residues. In DNA form, the CDR3 reads TGTGCCAGCAGGCCGGGGATAACCGCGCAGTATTTT. Its translation is CASRPGITAQYF.

The rearrangement joins TRBV18 to TRBJ1-2; the D is unclear. In germline, CDR1 is KGHSH, CDR2 LQKENI. V was pared by 3 bases and J by 8 bases, with 16 bases between. This CDR3 has 14 residues. CDR3 DNA sequence: TGTGCCAGCTCACCCGGTCGGGGAATTGGCGGCTACACCTTC. This sequence encodes CASSPGRGIGGYTF.

The chain combines TRBV5-5 with TRBJ2-6; 11 positions match TRBD1. The CDR3 extends over 19 amino acids. Germline lookup yields CDR1 SGHKS and CDR2 YYEKEE (reference sequence). V shed 3 bases, J shed 2 bases, and the junction held 10 bases outside the gene matches. The CDR3: CASSSIKRTGGPGANVLTF. In DNA form, the CDR3 reads TGTGCCAGCAGCTCCATTAAAAGGACAGGGGGCCCTGGGGCCAACGTCCTGACTTTC.

The J gene is TRBJ2-1, the V gene TRBV30; unclear D gene. The CDR3 runs to 11 residues. With 4 bases removed from V and 5 bases from J, the gap between germline ends came to 6 bases. In germline, CDR1 is GTSNPN, CDR2 SVGIG (reference sequence). In nucleotides, the CDR3 is TGTGCCTGGAACCCCAACAATGAGCAGTTCTTC. It encodes CAWNPNNEQFF.

The chain carries TRBV15 and TRBJ2-6; D remains ambiguous. Looked up from germline, CDR1 is LNHNV and CDR2 is YYDKDF (reference sequence). CDR3 length: 16 residues. V gave up 0 bases and J gave up 12 bases, with 18 bases separating them. CDR3 protein: CATSRDFGPQRRVLTF. DNA of the CDR3: TGTGCCACCAGCAGAGATTTCGGGCCCCAGAGGCGCGTCCTGACTTTC.

The chain uses TRBV29-1 and TRBJ1-1; 11 nucleotides agree with TRBD1. The CDR3 is made up of 13 amino acids. V lost 5 bases and J lost 6; bases outside the gene matches: 5. Germline CDR1 SQVTM, CDR2 ANQGSEA. CDR3 DNA: TGCAGCGTTCGGGACAGGGGGGATTCTGAAGCTTTCTTT. Its translation is CSVRDRGDSEAFF.

The rearrangement uses TRBV5-8 and TRBJ1-5; 7 nucleotides agree with TRBD1. The CDR3 has 14 residues. V trimming: 4 bases; J trimming: 3 bases; junction bases outside the gene matches: 4. CDR1 is SGHTS, CDR2 YDEGEE, per germline. The DNA for the CDR3 is TGTGCCAGCAGCCTGGGACAGTTCAATCAGCCCCAGCATTTT. This codes for CASSLGQFNQPQHF.

The V gene is TRBV30, the J gene TRBJ2-7; possible D gene TRBD2, 5 bases. The CDR3 has 13 amino acids. V lost 2 bases and J lost 2, with 10 bases in between. Germline CDR1 and CDR2: GTSNPN and SVGIG (reference sequence). The DNA of the CDR3 is TGTGCCTGGAGTCCCGGACTGGCCTACGAGCAGTACTTC. Translated, it gives CAWSPGLAYEQYF.

The chain recombines TRBV2 with TRBJ2-2; no clear D gene. V lost 7 bases and J lost 0, with 9 bases in between. This CDR3 region has 14 residues. Germline loops: CDR1 SNHLY, CDR2 FYNNEI. For the CDR3, the DNA is TGTGCCAGCACACGGATCGCGAACACCGGGGAGCTGTTTTTT. Its protein is CASTRIANTGELFF.